This passage covers 20 T cell receptor beta chains from one sample sequenced in a study of blood T cell repertoires in COVID-19. Sequenced by immunoSEQ multiplex PCR; TCRdb stores in-frame clones only, minus some. In the table there are over 600,000 clones, 85% to 90% of which are singletons. Sample: peripheral blood. The receptors come from a woman aged 18-29 years with acute or convalescent COVID-19.

This clone has just one count. The rearrangement uses TRBV6-5 and TRBJ1-1, with TRBD1 as a possible D gene (5 bases). V was cut by 3 bases and J by 8 bases, with 13 bases left in between. The CDR3 runs to 13 residues. Germline lookup yields CDR1 MNHEY and CDR2 SVGAGI. The DNA of the CDR3 is TGTGCCAGCAGTTATAGGGGCCTGGAGGAAGCTTTCTTT. Translating it yields CASSYRGLEEAFF.

J is TRBJ1-2 and V is TRBV25-1, with 7 nucleotides matching TRBD1. The J segment lost 8 bases and the V segment lost 11 bases, leaving 14 bases of the junction unmatched. This CDR3 has 13 residues. In germline, CDR1 is MGHDK, CDR2 SYGVNS. Written as DNA, the CDR3 is TGTGCCGCGAAAGGGGAACAGGGGCAGGGCTACACCTTC. Its translation is CAAKGEQGQGYTF.

The J gene is TRBJ2-7, the V gene TRBV11-2; 8 bases are a match to TRBD1. The V segment lost 7 bases and the J segment 5 bases; nucleotides outside the gene matches: 13. Germline-derived CDR1 and CDR2 are SGHAT and FQNNGV. This CDR3 is 15 amino acids long. CDR3 region: CASTPEAGGYDEQYF. CDR3 in DNA: TGTGCCAGCACCCCGGAGGCAGGGGGCTATGACGAGCAGTACTTC.

This chain joins TRBV6-5 and TRBJ1-1; the D gene is possibly TRBD1 (6 bases). Germline CDR1 and CDR2: MNHEY and SVGAGI. This CDR3 is built from 12 residues. Trimming stripped 5 bases from V and 5 bases from J, with 9 bases between. The chain's CDR3 is CASSQTGTEAFF. CDR3 nucleotides: TGTGCCAGCAGTCAAACAGGGACTGAAGCTTTCTTT.

This rearrangement joins TRBV6-4 to TRBJ1-6; 7 bases agree with TRBD1. The germline CDR1 and CDR2 sequences are MRHNA and SNTAGT. The CDR3 length is 14 residues. Germline trimming cut 5 bases from V and 7 bases from J; bases unmatched to any gene: 5. CDR3 residues: CASSRGTENSPLHF. CDR3 nucleotides: TGTGCCAGCAGTCGGGGGACAGAGAATTCACCCCTCCACTTT.

The chain couples TRBV20-1 to TRBJ1-5, with D perhaps TRBD1 (6 bases). The CDR3 covers 15 residues. Germline CDR1 is DFQATT and CDR2 is SNEGSKA (reference sequence). V lost 3 bases, J lost 0 bases, and 12 bases lay in between. Here the CDR3 reads CSASEQGYSNQPQHF. The CDR3 DNA is TGCAGTGCTAGTGAACAGGGATATAGCAATCAGCCCCAGCATTTT.

Only one count was recorded for this clone. The V gene is TRBV7-2, the J gene TRBJ1-2, with 7 bases that match TRBD1. The CDR3 is 15 amino acids. The junction had 8 bases not matched to a gene; V was cut back by 3 bases and J by 4 bases. CDR1 is SGHTA and CDR2 is FQGNSA in the germline V gene. CDR3 loop: CASSLTGQTRYGYTF. The CDR3 region has the DNA TGTGCCAGCAGCTTGACGGGACAGACCCGCTATGGCTACACCTTC.

The gene calls are TRBV6-2 or TRBV6-3 and TRBJ1-1; 7 bases align to TRBD1. This CDR3 region has 14 residues. Per germline, CDR1 MNHEY and CDR2 SVGEGT. Trimming cost V 5 bases and J 3 bases; bases outside gene matches: 6. The CDR3 DNA reads TGTGCCAGCAGTCTCGGGACAGCGTACACTGAAGCTTTCTTT. It specifies CASSLGTAYTEAFF.

This clone showed up just once. The chain uses TRBV29-1 and TRBJ1-1, with 9 bases lining up with TRBD1. V lost 6 bases, J lost 0 bases, and 5 bases stayed unmatched. Germline V gives CDR1 SQVTM, CDR2 ANQGSEA. The CDR3 runs to 14 residues. CDR3 protein: CSVGTGPLNTEAFF. DNA of the CDR3: TGCAGCGTCGGGACAGGGCCTTTGAACACTGAAGCTTTCTTT.

This rearrangement joins TRBV7-8 to TRBJ2-7; D might be TRBD1 (6 bases). The CDR3 length is 15 residues. V lost 7 bases and J 2 bases, leaving 18 bases between the germline ends. The V gene's germline CDR1 is SGHVS and CDR2 FQNEAQ. The CDR3 loop reads CASNQGGLLAYEQYF. The CDR3 bases are TGTGCCAGCAACCAAGGGGGATTACTAGCCTACGAGCAGTACTTC.

The gene calls are TRBV7-2 and TRBJ1-5; no clear D. The germline V and J ends were trimmed by 6 bases and 0 bases, with 9 bases remaining between them. CDR3 length: 14 residues. Germline values: CDR1 SGHTA, CDR2 FQGNSA. The CDR3, as DNA: TGTGCCAGCAGTTCAGGTTATAGCAATCAGCCCCAGCATTTT. Amino acid sequence: CASSSGYSNQPQHF.

The genes are TRBV2 and TRBJ1-6; D is undetermined. V dropped 2 bases and J dropped 7 bases, with 12 bases sitting between them. This CDR3 spans 15 amino acids. Germline assignment: CDR1 SNHLY and CDR2 FYNNEI. The CDR3 sequence: CASSERVLGNSPLHF. The CDR3, as DNA: TGTGCCAGCAGTGAAAGGGTACTAGGAAATTCACCCCTCCACTTT. The full variable domain, with the rest looked up from reference TRBV2 and TRBJ1-6, is EPEVTQTPSHQVTQMGQEVILRCVPISNHLYFYWYRQILGQKVEFLVSFYNNEISEKSEIFDDQFSVERPDGSNFTLKIRSTKLEDSAMYFCASSERVLGNSPLHFGNGTRLTVT.

The chain joins TRBV19 to TRBJ1-3; D ambiguous. Trimming took off 6 bases at V and 5 bases at J, with 11 bases between the two ends. The CDR3 consists of 13 residues. Looked up from germline, CDR1 is LNHDA and CDR2 is SQIVND (reference sequence). In nucleotides, the CDR3 is TGTGCCAGTAGCTCGACTTTGAGAAACACCATATATTTT. Translating it yields CASSSTLRNTIYF. The full variable domain, its missing parts supplied by reference TRBV19 and TRBJ1-3, is DGGITQSPKYLFRKEGQNVTLSCEQNLNHDAMYWYRQDPGQGLRLIYYSQIVNDFQKGDIAEGYSVSREKKESFPLTVTSAQKNPTAFYLCASSSTLRNTIYFGEGSWLTVV.

The V and J genes are TRBV30 and TRBJ1-2; perhaps TRBD1 as D (5 bases). Germline V gene data show CDR1 as GTSNPN and CDR2 as SVGIG (reference sequence). V was shortened by 7 bases and J by 4 bases, with 13 bases between the two germline ends. This CDR3 has 12 amino acids. CDR3 sequence reads: CALWGERYGYTF. CDR3 in DNA: TGTGCCTTATGGGGGGAACGCTATGGCTACACCTTC.

The DNA for the CDR3 is TGTGCCAGCAGTCATCAGGTGACGGCAGCCTACGAGCAGTACTTC. This translates into CASSHQVTAAYEQYF. The chain couples TRBV28 to TRBJ2-7; D remains unclear. V lost 5 bases and J lost 2, with 16 bases in between. The CDR3 is 15 residues long. Germline lookup yields CDR1 MDHEN and CDR2 SYDVKM.

This chain joins TRBV5-4 and TRBJ1-5, with D tentatively TRBD1 (6 bases). Germline V lookup: CDR1 SGHNT, CDR2 YYREEE (reference sequence). Trimming removed 0 bases from V and 7 bases from J, with 11 bases in between. CDR3 length: 14 residues. Here the CDR3 reads CASSLAGGGQPQHF. The CDR3 coding sequence is TGTGCCAGCAGCTTGGCGGGGGGCGGCCAGCCCCAGCATTTT.

The chain carries TRBV29-1 and TRBJ1-2, with TRBD1 matching over 8 bases. The J segment lost 1 base and the V segment lost 6 bases, leaving 4 bases of the junction unmatched. The germline V gene encodes CDR1 SQVTM and CDR2 ANQGSEA. This CDR3 is built from 13 residues. The CDR3 DNA is TGCAGCGTCGGGGACAGGATTAACTATGGCTACACCTTC. Translation: CSVGDRINYGYTF.

This clone was recorded once. The chain joins TRBV5-1 to TRBJ2-2, with TRBD2 matching over 9 bases. The CDR3 contains 15 residues. V trimming: 2 bases; J trimming: 7 bases; junction bases outside the gene matches: 6. Germline lookup yields CDR1 SGHRS and CDR2 YFSETQ. The CDR3 DNA reads TGCGCCAGCAGCTTAGGTAGCGGGAGAGTCGGGGAGCTGTTTTTT. Translating it yields CASSLGSGRVGELFF.

The chain has TRBV10-3 and TRBJ1-5, with unresolved D. From germline, CDR1 is ENHRY and CDR2 SYGVKD. This CDR3 has 14 amino acids. Trimming shortened V by 7 bases and J by 0 bases, and 10 bases separated the two germline ends. CDR3 sequence (DNA): TGTGCCATCACTTCCGAGTATAGCAATCAGCCCCAGCATTTT. This gives the protein CAITSEYSNQPQHF.

In its sample, this clone was seen a few times. The chain couples TRBV7-9 to TRBJ2-7, with D perhaps matching TRBD1 (6 bases). The length of the CDR3 is 13 residues. In germline, CDR1 is SEHNR, CDR2 FQNEAQ (reference sequence). Trimming cost V 7 bases and J 3 bases, with 13 bases left between them. DNA of the CDR3: TGTGCCAGCACCCCAGGGGCCAGCTACGAGCAGTACTTC. Translated: CASTPGASYEQYF.